This TCR beta chain was sequenced in a study of spatial heterogeneity in lung cancer. On the study more broadly: More beta-chain than alpha-chain sequences were consistently detected. In raw reads, more than nine appearances on average were recorded for each unique TCR and UMI combination. Overall study results and limits: The number of expanded tumor alpha and beta chains correlated with mutation number.

This clonotype was seen many times. Its cognate antigen is unknown. Time point in this sample: sample taken at primary tumor resection. Untreated early-stage non-small cell lung cancer patients, roughly 75 in total, were the donors. TCRs were sequenced from unsorted whole RNA of tumor, nontumor lung or PBMC. One entry per CDR3 protein, called by TCRdb with MiXCR from the 5' RACE reads. The data show about 9,900 distinct CDR3 sequences, 6.3% seen once. The CDR3 loop spans 14 amino acids. Germline CDR1 reads DFQATT; CDR2 reads SNEGSKA (reference sequence). V dropped 3 bases and J dropped 8; count of bases not matched to a gene: 9.

The gene calls are TRBV20-1 and TRBJ1-5; 8 bases fit TRBD1. The receptor's source is a female donor with early-stage non-small cell lung cancer. Sequences were derived from lung tumor tissue, sampled at surgery. CDR3 nucleotides: TGCAGTGCTAGCAGGCCAGGGGGCTTGAAGCCCCAGCATTTT. This gives the protein CSASRPGGLKPQHF.